In its sample, the clone carrying this TCR beta chain was seen a few times. TCRdb's table, derived via immunoSEQ multiplex PCR, lists solely in-frame clones and lacks some. The table has about 50,000 clones, 65% to 85% seen once. These data come from a study of OX40 agonist ivuxolimab in advanced cancers. Study as a whole: Partial responses were recorded for three patients, including one with hepatocellular carcinoma and two with cutaneous melanoma.

The length of the CDR3 is 11 residues. Germline CDR1 SGHAT, CDR2 FQNNGV. V gave up 5 bases and J gave up 4 bases, with 5 bases separating them. The sample was CD4+ or CD8+ T cells sorted from blood, taken in a trial of the OX40 agonist ivuxolimab. This chain joins TRBV11-2 and TRBJ1-2; D ambiguous. The receptor was derived from an adult with an advanced solid tumor such as melanoma, head and neck, liver or kidney cancer. CDR3 sequence (DNA): TGTGCCAGCAGCCCCTCCTATGGCTACACCTTC. Translation gives CASSPSYGYTF. The full variable domain, with the rest looked up from reference TRBV11-2 and TRBJ1-2, is EAGVAQSPRYKIIEKRQSVAFWCNPISGHATLYWYQQILGQGPKLLIQFQNNGVVDDSQLPKDRFSAERLKGVDSTLKIQPAKLEDSAVYLCASSPSYGYTFGSGTRLTVV.